The clone carrying this T cell receptor (beta chain) has only a few counts. From germline, CDR1 is MGHRA and CDR2 YSYEKL. This CDR3 has 16 residues. V lost 5 bases to trimming and J lost 2 bases, with 16 bases between them. The sample comes from a study of Graves' ophthalmopathy and Graves' hyperthyroidism. Out of about 11 ml of fresh peripheral blood, PBMCs were obtained. Transcripts of RNA were the source for amplifying TCR beta CDR3 regions. RT-PCR in the first round used HTBI primers; a second-round multiplex PCR followed. TCRdb independently ran MiXCR on the multiplex PCR reads; one entry per CDR3 protein. The table shows 500,000 to 800,000 distinct CDR3 sequences, with over 40% occurring only once.

The specimen sequenced was peripheral blood. The J gene is TRBJ1-5, the V gene TRBV4-1; TRBD1 might be the D (6 bases). The clonotype was recovered from an adult man with Graves' ophthalmopathy. The CDR3 loop reads CASSFRDTRGNQPQHF. CDR3 DNA sequence: TGCGCCAGCAGCTTTCGGGACACCCGGGGCAATCAGCCCCAGCATTTT.